What follows is one T cell receptor beta chain and its context. Trimming removed 4 bases from V and 7 bases from J; junction bases left unmatched: 7. CDR3 length: 13 residues. CDR1 and CDR2 from the germline V gene are SQVTM and ANQGSEA. Those enrolled, adults aged 18 to 89 years, came from fewer than 25 US areas. Cohorts were assigned according to the clinical history that participants reported. This sample was taken from a study of blood T cell repertoires in COVID-19. Sequencing was performed with immunoSEQ multiplex PCR; in TCRdb, only in-frame clones are kept and a portion is missing. Among 120,000 to 150,000 clones listed, approximately 85% were seen once.

This chain links TRBV29-1 with TRBJ2-7; TRBD1 agrees at 10 bases. This TCR came from a woman aged 45-60 years with acute COVID-19. Sequenced material: PBMCs or T cells enriched from blood (not recorded which). The CDR3 region has the DNA TGCAGCGTTGGAGGACAGGGGGGAGAGGAGCAGTACTTC. It yields the protein CSVGGQGGEEQYF.